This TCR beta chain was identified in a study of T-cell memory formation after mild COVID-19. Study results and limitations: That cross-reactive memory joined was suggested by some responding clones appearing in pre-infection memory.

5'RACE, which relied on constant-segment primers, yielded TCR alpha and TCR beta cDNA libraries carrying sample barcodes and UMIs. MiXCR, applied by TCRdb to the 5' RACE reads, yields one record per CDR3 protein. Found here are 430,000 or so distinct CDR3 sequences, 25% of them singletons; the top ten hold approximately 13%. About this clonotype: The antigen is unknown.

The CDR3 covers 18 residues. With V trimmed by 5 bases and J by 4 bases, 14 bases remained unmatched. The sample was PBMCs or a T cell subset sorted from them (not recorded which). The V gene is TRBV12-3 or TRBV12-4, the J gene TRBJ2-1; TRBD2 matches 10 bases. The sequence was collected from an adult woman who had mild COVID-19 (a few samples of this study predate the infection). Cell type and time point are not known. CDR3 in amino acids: CASSPELSPGLAYNEQFF. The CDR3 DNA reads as TGTGCCAGCAGTCCTGAGCTCTCACCGGGACTAGCGTACAATGAGCAGTTCTTC.